These 25 T cell receptor beta chains originate from one sample sequenced in a study of blood T cells in healthy people across ages. A second PCR, run for about 7 to 11 cycles, used a sample-barcoded 5' primer plus a J-beta primer mix. One entry per CDR3 protein, called by TCRdb with MiXCR from the 5' RACE reads. The data show about 1,500,000 distinct CDR3 sequences, with approximately 28% seen just once and roughly 8% held by the top ten. Sequenced: blood. All receptors derive from a woman aged 30 to 39 in good health.

This clonotype has a handful of counts. The chain uses TRBV3-1 and TRBJ2-5; 11 bases map to TRBD1. The germline gives CDR1 LGHDT, CDR2 YNNKEL (reference sequence). The CDR3 length is 16 residues. After removal of 4 bases from V and 5 bases from J, the junction contained 9 bases not matched to a gene. The CDR3 region is CASSPSGTGGGETQYF. The DNA for the CDR3 is TGTGCCAGCAGCCCTTCCGGGACAGGGGGTGGCGAGACCCAGTACTTC.

The rearrangement uses TRBV20-1 and TRBJ1-5; 8 bases fit TRBD1. The CDR3 is 15 amino acids. V shed 2 bases and J 3 bases; nucleotides not matched to a gene: 6. Germline V gives CDR1 DFQATT, CDR2 SNEGSKA (reference sequence). CDR3 nucleotide sequence: TGCAGTGCTAGATCCGGGACAGGATCCAATCAGCCCCAGCATTTT. The encoded protein is CSARSGTGSNQPQHF.

V is TRBV2 and J is TRBJ1-2, with D uncertain. The V end was cut by 3 bases, the J end by 8 bases, with 13 bases between. The germline gives CDR1 SNHLY, CDR2 FYNNEI. CDR3 length: 13 amino acids. The CDR3: CASSDNSLLGYTF. CDR3 sequence (DNA): TGTGCCAGCAGTGATAACAGTCTCTTAGGCTACACCTTC.

The chain recombines TRBV4-1 with TRBJ2-5; D gene uncertain. Germline CDR1 and CDR2: MGHRA and YSYEKL. The CDR3 sequence is 15 residues long. Trimming cost V 0 bases and J 5 bases, with 13 bases left between them. CDR3 sequence (DNA): TGCGCCAGCAGCCAAGATGCTGGGCCCCTTGAGACCCAGTACTTC. Amino acids: CASSQDAGPLETQYF.

This chain connects TRBV6-6 to TRBJ2-2, with D perhaps TRBD1 or TRBD2 (5 bases each). Germline V gives CDR1 MNHNY, CDR2 SVGAGI (reference sequence). Trimming pared 7 bases from V and 3 bases from J, leaving 12 bases between. The CDR3 covers 14 residues. For the CDR3, the DNA is TGTGCCAGCATCCAAAGAGGGGACACCGGGGAGCTGTTTTTT. Its protein is CASIQRGDTGELFF.

This chain uses TRBV5-1 with TRBJ1-4, with no clear D. The V end was cut by 0 bases, the J end by 7 bases, with 10 bases between. Germline V CDR1 and CDR2: SGHRS, YFSETQ. This CDR3 has 14 residues. CDR3 DNA sequence: TGCGCCAGCAGCTTGGGCAGGACGGGTGAAAAACTGTTTTTT. Its protein is CASSLGRTGEKLFF. Variable domain in full (rest from reference TRBV5-1 and TRBJ1-4): KAGVTQTPRYLIKTRGQQVTLSCSPISGHRSVSWYQQTPGQGLQFLFEYFSETQRNKGNFPGRFSGRQFSNSRSEMNVSTLELGDSALYLCASSLGRTGEKLFFGSGTQLSVL.

This clonotype was counted only a few times. The chain is built from TRBV20-1 and TRBJ2-3, with D tentatively TRBD1 or TRBD2 (6 bases each). The CDR3 contains 19 residues. From germline, CDR1 is DFQATT and CDR2 SNEGSKA (reference sequence). V shed 7 bases and J shed 1 base, with 30 bases lying between them. The CDR3 is CSVPSLGLARRGGTDTQYF. The CDR3 nucleotides are TGCAGTGTCCCATCCCTAGGGCTAGCGAGAAGGGGGGGCACAGATACGCAGTATTTT.

This clonotype has a handful of counts. This chain uses TRBV10-3 with TRBJ2-3, with 9 bases lining up with TRBD2. The ends lost 10 bases at V and 4 bases at J; junction bases unmatched: 12. The CDR3 covers 15 residues. CDR1 is ENHRY, CDR2 SYGVKD, per germline. CDR3 sequence: CATRRLAGDPDTQYF. CDR3 coding DNA: TGTGCCACTCGCCGATTAGCGGGAGACCCAGATACGCAGTATTTT.

The sample holds a few counts of this clonotype. The chain recombines TRBV7-2 with TRBJ2-1; no definite D call. This CDR3 is 12 amino acids long. CDR1 is SGHTA and CDR2 is FQGNSA in the germline V gene. Trimming removed 1 base from V and 13 bases from J, with 11 bases in between. Written as DNA, the CDR3 is TGTGCCAGCAGCTTAGAAGGTAATATCCAGTTCTTC. As protein: CASSLEGNIQFF.

As to this clonotype: A much larger clone differs from this one at a single base, so this may be a read error. CDR3 in DNA: TGTGCCAGCAGCCTCGACAGCCATTCACCCCTCCACTTT. The encoded protein is CASSLDSHSPLHF. The chain joins TRBV5-5 to TRBJ1-6; TRBD1 is a possible D gene (5 bases). This CDR3 has 13 amino acids. In germline, CDR1 is SGHKS, CDR2 YYEKEE (reference sequence). The V and J ends lost 4 bases and 8 bases respectively, with 10 bases between them. Complete variable domain (other parts from reference TRBV5-5 and TRBJ1-6): DAGVTQSPTHLIKTRGQQVTLRCSPISGHKSVSWYQQVLGQGPQFIFQYYEKEERGRGNFPDRFSARQFPNYSSELNVNALLLGDSALYLCASSLDSHSPLHFGNGTRLTVT.

The table lists this clonotype with a few counts. The rearrangement joins TRBV5-1 to TRBJ1-2; a possible D gene is TRBD1 (6 bases). CDR1 and CDR2 from the germline V gene are SGHRS and YFSETQ. V was shortened by 4 bases and J by 4 bases, with 11 bases between the two germline ends. The CDR3 totals 13 residues. The CDR3, as DNA: TGCGCCAGCAGCACCGGACAGCGCTATGGCTACACCTTC. Its translation: CASSTGQRYGYTF.

Concerning this clonotype: Germline and junction disagree at one end, which may indicate a read error. The J gene is TRBJ1-5, the V gene TRBV10-3; D perhaps matches TRBD1 (5 bases). The CDR3 is 13 amino acids. Germline CDR1 ENHRY, CDR2 SYGVKD. The CDR3: CAVSRASDQPQHF. CDR3 in DNA: TGTGCCGTCAGCAGGGCGTCGGATCAGCCCCAGCATTTT.

With respect to this clonotype: A single base separates this from a much larger clone, so it may be a read error. This sequence joins TRBV7-9 and TRBJ2-3; TRBD2 agrees at 9 bases. CDR1 and CDR2 from the germline V gene are SEHNR and FQNEAQ (reference sequence). This CDR3 comprises 14 residues. DNA for the CDR3: TGTGCCGGCAGCTTCGGGACTAGCAGCGATACGCAGTATTTT. This translates into CAGSFGTSSDTQYF.

This clonotype came up a few times. With a much larger clone just one base away, this may be a read error. The chain links TRBV20-1 to TRBJ2-7, with 7 bases that match TRBD2. Germline V gene sequence: CDR1 DFQATT, CDR2 SNEGSKA (reference sequence). With 0 bases clipped from V and 5 bases from J, the junction kept 13 bases outside the gene matches. This CDR3 has 16 amino acids. Written as DNA, the CDR3 is TGCAGTGCTAGAGATCTTCGGACTGGCGGGAGCAACGAGCAGTACTTC. Amino acid sequence: CSARDLRTGGSNEQYF.

The table lists this clonotype with a few counts. This sequence joins TRBV10-2 and TRBJ2-2; the match to TRBD2 covers 7 bases. CDR1 is WSHSY, CDR2 SAAADI, per germline. Trimming took 8 bases from V and 5 from J; bases not matched to a gene: 5. This CDR3 comprises 13 residues. The CDR3 region is CASRLAPTGELFF. CDR3 DNA: TGCGCCAGCCGACTAGCCCCAACCGGGGAGCTGTTTTTT.

V is TRBV20-1 and J is TRBJ2-3; 7 bases line up with TRBD2. The CDR3 has 13 amino acids. Per the germline V gene, CDR1 is DFQATT and CDR2 is SNEGSKA (reference sequence). The CDR3 coding sequence is TGCAGCGGACGAGCGGGACCCACAGATACGCAGTATTTT. Residues: CSGRAGPTDTQYF.

The chain combines TRBV7-2 with TRBJ2-7, with D possibly matching TRBD1 (6 bases). Judging by the DNA end, TRBJ2-4 fits better; the J call may be wrong. In germline, CDR1 is SGHTA, CDR2 FQGNSA. CDR3 length: 13 amino acids. This chain's CDR3 is CASSQGFPNIQYF. The DNA of the CDR3 is TGTGCCAGCAGCCAGGGGTTTCCGAACATTCAGTACTTC.

The V and J genes are TRBV6-5 and TRBJ1-2, with D unclear. The CDR3 has 16 amino acids. Germline-derived CDR1 and CDR2 are MNHEY and SVGAGI. V shed 4 bases and J shed 2 bases, with 17 bases lying between them. CDR3: CASSSATENANYGYTF. The CDR3 DNA reads as TGTGCCAGCAGTTCGGCGACCGAAAATGCAAACTATGGCTACACCTTC.

This clonotype was detected only a few times. The chain joins TRBV6-1 to TRBJ1-2; 9 nucleotides agree with TRBD1. Trimming removed 7 bases from V and 4 bases from J; junction bases left unmatched: 10. CDR1 MNHNS and CDR2 SASEGT come from the germline V gene. The CDR3 length is 15 residues. The CDR3 spells CASIPTQGASYGYTF. For the CDR3, the DNA is TGTGCCAGCATTCCGACACAGGGGGCTAGCTATGGCTACACCTTC.

The chain has TRBV12-3 or TRBV12-4 and TRBJ2-1; D remains ambiguous. With 5 bases removed from V and 9 bases from J, the gap between germline ends came to 11 bases. CDR3 size: 12 residues. The CDR3 spells CASSPGHFEQFF. CDR3 DNA: TGTGCCAGCAGTCCAGGTCACTTTGAGCAGTTCTTC.

CDR3 residues: CASSPTGTANTGELFF. CDR3 nucleotide sequence: TGTGCCAGCTCGCCCACAGGGACTGCGAACACCGGGGAGCTGTTTTTT. The V and J genes are TRBV18 and TRBJ2-2; D might be TRBD1 or TRBD2, each matching 6 bases. The CDR3 is 16 residues long. V was shortened by 6 bases and J by 0 bases, with 14 bases between the two germline ends. Germline V gives CDR1 KGHSH, CDR2 LQKENI.

V is TRBV9 and J is TRBJ2-3, with TRBD1 matching 10 bases. The V gene's germline CDR1 is SGDLS and CDR2 YYNGEE. The junction had 4 bases not matched to a gene; V was cut back by 0 bases and J by 6 bases. This CDR3 comprises 15 residues. CDR3 bases: TGTGCCAGCAGCGTAGGGGGACAGGGGCGCGATACGCAGTATTTT. Its translation: CASSVGGQGRDTQYF.

This clonotype has more than one count but fewer than ten. The V gene is TRBV11-2, the J gene TRBJ2-7, with unresolved D. V dropped 6 bases and J dropped 1 base, with 7 bases sitting between them. Germline CDR1 SGHAT, CDR2 FQNNGV. CDR3 length: 12 residues. The CDR3, as DNA: TGTGCCAGCAGTTTTAAGTCCTACGAGCAGTACTTC. This codes for CASSFKSYEQYF.

This chain uses TRBV28 with TRBJ2-6, with D perhaps TRBD1 (6 bases). CDR3 length: 15 residues. Germline CDR1 and CDR2: MDHEN and SYDVKM. The CDR3 region has the DNA TGTGTCAGTAGTTTTCAGGGGTCTGGGGCCAACGTCCTGACTTTC. Encoded protein: CVSSFQGSGANVLTF. The full variable domain, completed using reference TRBV28 and TRBJ2-6, is DVKVTQSSRYLVKRTGEKVFLECVQDMDHENMFWYRQDPGLGLRLIYFSYDVKMKEKGDIPEGYSVSREKKERFSLILESASTNQTSMYLCVSSFQGSGANVLTFGAGSRLTVL.

This clonotype was detected only a few times. V gene TRBV14 combines with J gene TRBJ2-5; maybe TRBD1 (5 bases). The J call is doubtful: the DNA matches TRBJ2-7 better. This CDR3 contains 15 residues. Germline lookup yields CDR1 SGHDN and CDR2 FVKESK. Here the CDR3 reads CASSHSQGYSAEQYF. The CDR3 DNA sequence: TGTGCCAGCAGCCATAGCCAGGGCTATTCGGCCGAGCAGTACTTC.